This T cell receptor (beta chain) was found in a study of cytotoxic CD8 clonotypes in ibrutinib-treated CLL. Study-level background: Recorded responses included 24 partial and 2 complete; following median approximately 5.5 years, approximately 14 stayed remitted and around 12 progressed.

Germline V gene data show CDR1 as MDHEN and CDR2 as SYDVKM. The CDR3 sequence is 14 residues long. The J segment lost 5 bases and the V segment lost 5 bases, leaving 4 bases of the junction unmatched. Roughly 2.2 micrograms of genomic DNA (from cryopreserved PBMCs) were used for TCR beta libraries. Clones were sequenced by immunoSEQ multiplex PCR, and TCRdb holds only the in-frame ones, with some missing. In the table there are some 310,000 clones, almost 80% of which are singletons. Here the sequenced sample was PBMCs, taken before ibrutinib treatment. The gene calls are TRBV28 and TRBJ2-1; TRBD2 aligns across 9 bases. The clonotype originates from a human donor with chronic lymphocytic leukemia. The CDR3 spells CASSLGGRDNEQFF. CDR3 DNA sequence: TGTGCCAGCAGTCTTGGCGGGAGGGACAATGAGCAGTTCTTC.